This entry lists 22 T cell receptor beta chains sequenced from one sample in a study of cytomegalovirus exposure and HLA in healthy donors (dated by TCRdb to about 2017). Libraries were built with the immunoSEQ multiplex PCR assay. TCRdb obtained this table from immuneACCESS and retained in-frame rearrangements with V and J assigned. These tables miss some clones; where compared with another copy, unresolved V genes account for less than half of the shortfall, and the remainder is unexplained. For this sample there are under 140,000 clones; approximately 88% appear just once. Together, the top ten hold about 1.5% of the sample. Material: PBMCs. Source of these receptors: a woman aged 25 to 39 in good health and CMV-seropositive.

The rearrangement joins TRBV7-3 to TRBJ2-5; 7 positions match TRBD2. This CDR3 spans 15 amino acids. Germline-derived CDR1 and CDR2 are SGHTA and FQGTGA. Trimming cost V 2 bases and J 1 base; bases outside gene matches: 4. This CDR3 is CASSLVRGGQETQYF. Written as DNA, the CDR3 is TGTGCCAGCAGCTTAGTTCGCGGGGGCCAAGAGACCCAGTACTTC.

V and J are TRBV27 and TRBJ1-2; maybe TRBD1 (6 bases). Trimming removed 6 bases from V and 4 bases from J, with 12 bases in between. The germline V gene has CDR1 MNHEY and CDR2 SMNVEV (reference sequence). The CDR3 has 13 amino acids. CDR3 in DNA: TGTGCCAGCAGCTTGACAGGTACCTATGGCTACACCTTC. Protein sequence: CASSLTGTYGYTF.

The rearrangement joins TRBV9 to TRBJ2-2; possibly TRBD1 for D (6 bases). Trimming left V 0 bases short and J 7 bases short, with 13 bases between. Per germline, CDR1 SGDLS and CDR2 YYNGEE. The CDR3 extends over 15 amino acids. The CDR3 DNA follows: TGTGCCAGCAGCGTAGGGACAGTCTTTGTCGGGGAGCTGTTTTTT. Translation: CASSVGTVFVGELFF.

This rearrangement joins TRBV5-1 to TRBJ2-3; D may be TRBD2 (5 bases). V gave up 0 bases and J gave up 5 bases, with 10 bases separating them. CDR1 is SGHRS and CDR2 is YFSETQ in the germline V gene. CDR3 size: 14 residues. CDR3: CASSLARGKDTQYF. As DNA, the CDR3 is TGCGCCAGCAGCTTGGCCCGGGGAAAAGATACGCAGTATTTT.

The V call is TRBV4-1, the J call TRBJ2-1; the match to TRBD1 covers 7 bases. Trimming at V came to 5 bases and at J to 7 bases, leaving 14 bases not matched to a gene. This CDR3 is built from 16 residues. Germline lookup yields CDR1 MGHRA and CDR2 YSYEKL. CDR3 region: CASSKYTGTVVNEQFF. CDR3 coding DNA: TGCGCCAGCAGCAAATATACCGGGACAGTCGTTAATGAGCAGTTCTTC.

The V gene is TRBV29-1, the J gene TRBJ2-3; D gene ambiguous. Germline V CDR1 and CDR2: SQVTM, ANQGSEA. This CDR3 has 13 amino acids. V lost 6 bases and J lost 5, with 15 bases in between. The CDR3 sequence: CSVARLSEDTQYF. For the CDR3, the DNA is TGCAGCGTCGCAAGACTCTCAGAAGATACGCAGTATTTT.

Note on this clone: Other nucleotide sequences in the sample specify the same CDR3. The chain recombines TRBV9 with TRBJ1-2; unclear D gene. V was shortened by 0 bases and J by 2 bases, with 5 bases between the two germline ends. The length of the CDR3 is 13 residues. Germline values: CDR1 SGDLS, CDR2 YYNGEE. DNA for the CDR3: TGTGCCAGCAGCGTAGACAGCAACTATGGCTACACCTTC. It encodes CASSVDSNYGYTF.

V is TRBV10-1 and J is TRBJ2-7; 7 bases are a match to TRBD1. CDR1 is WNHNN, CDR2 SYGVQD, per germline (reference sequence). The trim removed 2 bases at V and 2 bases at J, leaving 3 bases unmatched. The CDR3 has 14 amino acids. The CDR3 protein is CASSETGAAYEQYF. Written as DNA, the CDR3 is TGCGCCAGCAGTGAGACAGGGGCGGCCTACGAGCAGTACTTC.

The V gene is TRBV30, the J gene TRBJ1-1; D uncertain. Trimming cost V 7 bases and J 1 base, with 7 bases left between them. This CDR3 comprises 11 residues. Germline V gene data show CDR1 as GTSNPN and CDR2 as SVGIG (reference sequence). The CDR3 sequence: CASERNTEAFF. The CDR3, as DNA: TGTGCCTCAGAAAGGAACACTGAAGCTTTCTTT.

The V and J genes are TRBV29-1 and TRBJ1-1; D might be TRBD1 (5 bases). The CDR3 extends over 11 amino acids. Trimming pared 4 bases from V and 7 bases from J, leaving 10 bases between. Looked up from germline, CDR1 is SQVTM and CDR2 is ANQGSEA. CDR3 DNA sequence: TGCAGCGTTGGGTTCGGGGGTGAAGCTTTCTTT. It specifies CSVGFGGEAFF.

The V and J genes are TRBV6-6 and TRBJ2-7; TRBD2 is a possible D gene (6 bases). Germline lookup yields CDR1 MNHNY and CDR2 SVGAGI (reference sequence). The length of the CDR3 is 16 residues. Deletions cut 4 bases from V and 2 bases from J, with 18 bases between. DNA for the CDR3: TGTGCCAGCAGTTGGGGCAGCCTCGGGAGCACCTACGAGCAGTACTTC. Translated: CASSWGSLGSTYEQYF.

This clone is a singleton in its sample. The chain employs TRBV25-1 and TRBJ2-1, with TRBD2 matching over 11 bases. After removal of 2 bases from V and 10 bases from J, the junction contained 16 bases not matched to a gene. The CDR3 loop spans 18 amino acids. From germline, CDR1 is MGHDK and CDR2 SYGVNS. CDR3 nucleotides: TGTGCCAGCAGTGAACGTAGGCGGGGACTAGCGGCCTCGGAGGAGCAGTTCTTC. Its translation is CASSERRRGLAASEEQFF.

The chain employs TRBV9 and TRBJ1-1; D gene unclear. CDR1 is SGDLS, CDR2 YYNGEE, per germline. The CDR3 length is 13 residues. Trimming left V 0 bases short and J 2 bases short, with 5 bases between. CDR3: CASSVAENTEAFF. The DNA for the CDR3 is TGTGCCAGCAGCGTAGCAGAAAACACTGAAGCTTTCTTT.

The V and J genes are TRBV4-2 and TRBJ1-5; D gene uncertain. The CDR3 loop spans 14 amino acids. With 0 bases removed from V and 5 bases from J, the gap between germline ends came to 8 bases. Germline V gives CDR1 LGHNA, CDR2 YNFKEQ. The CDR3 nucleotides are TGTGCCAGCAGCCAAGAGGAGGGATATCAGCCCCAGCATTTT. Its protein is CASSQEEGYQPQHF.

The chain carries TRBV5-1 and TRBJ2-6; the match to TRBD1 covers 8 bases. The CDR3 consists of 17 residues. In germline, CDR1 is SGHRS, CDR2 YFSETQ. The junction had 11 bases not matched to a gene; V was cut back by 5 bases and J by 4 bases. This chain's CDR3 is CASSQVTGVSGANVLTF. For the CDR3, the DNA is TGCGCCAGCAGTCAGGTGACAGGGGTGTCGGGGGCCAACGTCCTGACTTTC.

The chain joins TRBV5-1 to TRBJ1-6, with TRBD1 identical over 8 bases. The V gene's germline CDR1 is SGHRS and CDR2 YFSETQ. There are 15 residues in the CDR3. Germline trimming cut 1 base from V and 9 bases from J; bases unmatched to any gene: 6. DNA for the CDR3: TGCGCCAGCAGCTTGACAGGGGGTAATCGTTCACCCCTCCACTTT. Translated: CASSLTGGNRSPLHF.

The chain links TRBV30 to TRBJ2-1, with TRBD2 identical over 12 bases. Germline CDR1 is GTSNPN and CDR2 is SVGIG (reference sequence). Trimming cost V 4 bases and J 6 bases; bases outside gene matches: 7. CDR3 size: 15 residues. The CDR3 is CAWNPGLAGGNEQFF. The CDR3 DNA reads as TGTGCCTGGAACCCGGGACTAGCGGGCGGCAATGAGCAGTTCTTC. Combining the CDR3 with reference TRBV30 and TRBJ2-1 gives the whole variable domain SQTIHQWPATLVQPVGSPLSLECTVEGTSNPNLYWYRQAAGRGLQLLFYSVGIGQISSEVPQNLSASRPQDRQFILSSKKLLLSDSGFYLCAWNPGLAGGNEQFFGPGTRLTVL.

The chain couples TRBV11-1 to TRBJ2-7; 10 bases fit TRBD1. Germline V gene lookup returns CDR1 SGHAT and CDR2 FQDESV (reference sequence). Unmatched junction bases numbered 6, after V lost 5 bases and J lost 5 bases. CDR3 length: 14 residues. The CDR3 nucleotides read TGTGCCAGCAGCAGAGACAGGGGGCGAAACGAGCAGTACTTC. This sequence encodes CASSRDRGRNEQYF.

The chain recombines TRBV11-2 with TRBJ2-5; D not certain. Germline values: CDR1 SGHAT, CDR2 FQNNGV. The CDR3 is 16 residues long. Between the trimmed V and J ends, which lost 6 bases and 1 base, there was a span of 18 bases. The DNA of the CDR3 is TGTGCCAGCAGATTAATTGGTGCTAGTGTCCAAGAGACCCAGTACTTC. Translated: CASRLIGASVQETQYF.

The rearrangement links TRBV6-1 to TRBJ1-2; D possibly corresponds to TRBD1 (5 bases). Deletions cut 0 bases from V and 4 bases from J, with 12 bases between. The CDR3 runs 15 residues. CDR1 is MNHNS and CDR2 is SASEGT in the germline V gene. The CDR3 region has the DNA TGTGCCAGCAGTGAAGCAGGAGGGGTAGGCTATGGCTACACCTTC. Translation: CASSEAGGVGYGYTF.

The chain uses TRBV5-5 and TRBJ2-6; a weak D match, TRBD2 (6 bases). The V gene's germline CDR1 is SGHKS and CDR2 YYEKEE (reference sequence). Trimming took 2 bases from V and 2 from J, leaving 17 bases between them. The CDR3 has 18 residues. CDR3 DNA: TGTGCCAGCAGCTTAAACGTCCCGGGGGAGGCTGGGGCCAACGTCCTGACTTTC. Protein sequence: CASSLNVPGEAGANVLTF.

The V gene is TRBV15, the J gene TRBJ1-2; 8 bases line up with TRBD1. Per germline, CDR1 LNHNV and CDR2 YYDKDF (reference sequence). This CDR3 has 14 residues. V was clipped by 4 bases and J by 4 bases; unmatched bases: 5. The CDR3: CATSTDRAFYGYTF. CDR3 coding DNA: TGTGCCACCAGCACGGACAGGGCTTTCTATGGCTACACCTTC.